The source of this TCR beta chain is a study of TIL therapy for anti-PD-1-resistant metastatic lung cancer (dated by TCRdb to the early 2020s). Regarding the research as a whole: Tumors were collected before any PD-1/PD-L1 blockade, after which patients were given nivolumab, and patients who progressed were given lymphodepletion, an infusion of expanded TIL and IL-2. Enrolled patients had a median age of around 56 years (range about 38-75) and a median tumor PD-L1 proportion score of 6%. The cohort was predominantly lung adenocarcinoma, with four EGFR-mutant and two ALK-rearranged tumors, and half of patients were current or former smokers. Across the cohort, whole-exome sequencing showed a median non-synonymous tumor mutation burden of approximately 1.5 mutations per megabase. Clonotypes were tracked across tumor, expanded TIL product and serial blood samples by T cell receptor beta sequencing of tumor and peripheral blood.

Read against the paper, the sample's time point label means: pre-treatment sample, taken before nivolumab and TIL therapy. Adults with stage 4 NSCLC were enrolled in a dual-center phase I trial from 2017 to early 2020. The samples were obtained from a phase I trial that was single-arm and open-label and tested tumor-infiltrating lymphocyte therapy combined with nivolumab in advanced non-small cell lung cancer. Blood mononuclear cells from EDTA tubes were separated on a Ficoll gradient and snap-frozen as pellets, and DNA was extracted from the cells using a Qiagen mini-prep kit. Worth noting for this clone: Its antigen target is currently unknown. No much larger clonotype is one base removed from it; base qualities were not supplied.

TCR beta CDR3 regions were amplified from genomic DNA by bias-controlled multiplex PCR with the immunoSEQ v3 hsTCRB kit. An Illumina NextSeq 500 was used to sequence the TCR libraries, reaching approximately 2.1 million read pairs at survey level or roughly 4.5-6 million at deep level. As for how the authors treated the data: The immunoSEQ Analyzer software assigned V, D and J genes, filtered out non-productive sequences, and reported clonality. Repertoires were compared by productive Simpson clonality and by the Morisita overlap index of productive TRB rearrangements between infused TIL and blood. The absolute count of a clonotype in blood was estimated by multiplying the lymphocyte count by the CD3+ fraction and by the productive frequency of the clone. TCRdb's version of the immuneACCESS table is confined to in-frame rearrangements and falls short of the full clone set. An unresolved V gene accounts for under half of the shortfall where checked; the remainder is of unknown origin. D and trimming were read from the DNA, whereas the V and J calls and clone size are those reported in that table. Here the sample has 55,000 to 60,000 clones; 70% to 75% occur a single time. About 2% of the sample is in the top ten clones.

Results and caveats for the whole study, not just this receptor: The baseline peripheral repertoire was partially replaced by infused TIL clonotypes, which then decayed over months, and persistence showed no apparent association with response. The study protocol defined all tumor marker inferences as exploratory. Generalizability was limited because the cohort was highly selected, with more treatment-naive, never-smoker and oncogene-addicted patients included than is typical.

For CDR1 and CDR2, the germline V gene (reference sequence) lists SGHNT and YYREEE. Measured from the cysteine to the phenylalanine, the CDR3 is 15 residues long. The entry retains the CDR3 DNA only, 45 bases that are in frame from base 1. V drops 3 bases and J drops 0 bases, leaving 10 bases in between. This sequence uses TRBV5-4 and TRBJ1-3; the D gene is perhaps TRBD1, on 5 matching bases. The specimen was blood, collected at baseline. The sequence was obtained from a person aged 25 to 85 with non-small cell lung cancer. The CDR3 protein sequence reads: CASSSGTYSGNTIYF. The sequenced DNA: TGTGCCAGCAGCTCCGGGACCTACTCTGGAAACACCATATATTTT.